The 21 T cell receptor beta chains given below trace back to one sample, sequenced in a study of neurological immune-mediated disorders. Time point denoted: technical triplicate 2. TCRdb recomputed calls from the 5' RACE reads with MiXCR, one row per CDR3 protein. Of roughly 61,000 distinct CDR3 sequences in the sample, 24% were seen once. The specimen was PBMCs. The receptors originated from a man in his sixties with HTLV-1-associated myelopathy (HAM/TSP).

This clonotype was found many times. The chain's CDR3 is CASSSSTQQGLGYTF. CDR3 coding DNA: TGTGCCAGCTCATCATCAACCCAACAGGGTTTAGGCTACACCTTC. V and J are TRBV18 and TRBJ1-2, with D perhaps TRBD1 (6 bases). The CDR3 runs 15 residues. Trimming pared 5 bases from V and 8 bases from J, leaving 21 bases between. Looked up from germline, CDR1 is KGHSH and CDR2 is LQKENI.

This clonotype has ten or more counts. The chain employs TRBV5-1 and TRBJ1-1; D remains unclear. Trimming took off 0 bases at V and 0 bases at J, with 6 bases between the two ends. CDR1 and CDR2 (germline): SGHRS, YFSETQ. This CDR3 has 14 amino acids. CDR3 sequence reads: CASSLDRMNTEAFF. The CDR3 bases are TGCGCCAGCAGCTTGGACAGAATGAACACTGAAGCTTTCTTT.

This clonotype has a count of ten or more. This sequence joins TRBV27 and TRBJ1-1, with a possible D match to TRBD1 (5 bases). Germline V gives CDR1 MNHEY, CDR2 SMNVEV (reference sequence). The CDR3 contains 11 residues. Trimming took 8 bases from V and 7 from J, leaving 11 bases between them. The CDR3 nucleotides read TGTGCCAGCTGGACAAGCGTTGAAGCTTTCTTT. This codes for CASWTSVEAFF.

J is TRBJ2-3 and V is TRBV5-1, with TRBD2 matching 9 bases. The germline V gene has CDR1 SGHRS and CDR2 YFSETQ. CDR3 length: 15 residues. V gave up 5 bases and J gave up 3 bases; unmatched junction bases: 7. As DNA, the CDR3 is TGCGCCAGCAGTTCCGGGACTAGCATAACAGATACGCAGTATTTT. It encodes CASSSGTSITDTQYF.

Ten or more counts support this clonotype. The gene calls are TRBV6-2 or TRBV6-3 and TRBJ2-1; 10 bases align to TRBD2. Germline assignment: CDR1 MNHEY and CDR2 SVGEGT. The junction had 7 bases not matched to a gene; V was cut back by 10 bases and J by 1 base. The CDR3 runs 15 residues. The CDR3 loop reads CATHPSGRSYNEQFF. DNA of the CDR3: TGTGCCACCCATCCTAGCGGGAGATCCTACAATGAGCAGTTCTTC.

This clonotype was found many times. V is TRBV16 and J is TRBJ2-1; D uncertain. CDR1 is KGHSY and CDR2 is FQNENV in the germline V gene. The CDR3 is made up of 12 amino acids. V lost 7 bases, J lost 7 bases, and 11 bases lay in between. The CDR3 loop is CASTRPGNEQFF. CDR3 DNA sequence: TGTGCCAGCACCAGACCCGGTAATGAGCAGTTCTTC.

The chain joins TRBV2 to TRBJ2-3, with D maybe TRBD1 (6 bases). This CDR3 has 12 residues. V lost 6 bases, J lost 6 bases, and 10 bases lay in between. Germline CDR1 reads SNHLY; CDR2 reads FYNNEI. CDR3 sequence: CASSEGVDTQYF. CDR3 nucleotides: TGTGCCAGCAGCGAGGGGGTGGATACGCAGTATTTT. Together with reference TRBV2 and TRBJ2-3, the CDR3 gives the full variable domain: EPEVTQTPSHQVTQMGQEVILRCVPISNHLYFYWYRQILGQKVEFLVSFYNNEISEKSEIFDDQFSVERPDGSNFTLKIRSTKLEDSAMYFCASSEGVDTQYFGPGTRLTVL.

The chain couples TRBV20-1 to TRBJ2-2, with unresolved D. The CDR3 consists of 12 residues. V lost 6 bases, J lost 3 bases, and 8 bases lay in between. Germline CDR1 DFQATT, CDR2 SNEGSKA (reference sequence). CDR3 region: CSAPYDTGELFF. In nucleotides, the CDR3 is TGCAGTGCGCCATATGACACCGGGGAGCTGTTTTTT.

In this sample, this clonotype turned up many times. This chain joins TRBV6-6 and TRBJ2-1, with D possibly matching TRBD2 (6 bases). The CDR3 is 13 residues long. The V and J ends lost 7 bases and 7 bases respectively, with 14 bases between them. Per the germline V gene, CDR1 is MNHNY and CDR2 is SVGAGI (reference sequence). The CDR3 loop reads CASNSGVGNEQFF. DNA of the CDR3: TGTGCCAGCAATTCGGGGGTCGGAAATGAGCAGTTCTTC.

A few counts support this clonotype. The DNA of the CDR3 is TGTGCCAGTACCAAACAGGGGGGACTCGGGGAAGCTTTCTTT. Encoded protein: CASTKQGGLGEAFF. V gene TRBV19 combines with J gene TRBJ1-1, with 8 bases identical to TRBD1. The CDR3 length is 14 residues. After removal of 7 bases from V and 8 bases from J, the junction contained 12 bases not matched to a gene. Germline V CDR1 and CDR2: LNHDA, SQIVND (reference sequence).

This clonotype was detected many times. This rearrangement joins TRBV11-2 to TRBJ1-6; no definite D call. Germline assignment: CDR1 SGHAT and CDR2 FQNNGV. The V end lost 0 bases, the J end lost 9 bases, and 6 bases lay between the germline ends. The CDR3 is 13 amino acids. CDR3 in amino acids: CASSLDPGSPLHF. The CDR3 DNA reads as TGTGCCAGCAGCTTAGATCCGGGTTCACCCCTCCACTTT.

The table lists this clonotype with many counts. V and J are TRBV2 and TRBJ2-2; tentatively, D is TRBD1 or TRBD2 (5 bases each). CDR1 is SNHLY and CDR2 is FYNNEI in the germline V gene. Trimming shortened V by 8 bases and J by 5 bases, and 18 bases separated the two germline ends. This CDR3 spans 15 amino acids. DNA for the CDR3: TGTGCCAGCTGTTTAGAGGGGTCCTCGACCGGGGAGCTGTTTTTT. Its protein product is CASCLEGSSTGELFF.

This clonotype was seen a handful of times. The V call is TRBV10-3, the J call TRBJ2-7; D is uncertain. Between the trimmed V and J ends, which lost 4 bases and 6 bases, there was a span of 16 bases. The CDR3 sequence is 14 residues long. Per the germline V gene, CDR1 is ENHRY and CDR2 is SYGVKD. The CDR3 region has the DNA TGTGCCATCAGTGCGCCGGGTCCCTCAGTCGAGCAGTACTTC. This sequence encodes CAISAPGPSVEQYF.

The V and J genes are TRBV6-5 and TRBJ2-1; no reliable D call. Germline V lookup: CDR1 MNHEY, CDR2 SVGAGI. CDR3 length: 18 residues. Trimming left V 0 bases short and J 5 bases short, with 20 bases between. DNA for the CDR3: TGTGCCAGCAGTTACTCACTCCAAGACCCGGTGGACCACAATGAGCAGTTCTTC. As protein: CASSYSLQDPVDHNEQFF.

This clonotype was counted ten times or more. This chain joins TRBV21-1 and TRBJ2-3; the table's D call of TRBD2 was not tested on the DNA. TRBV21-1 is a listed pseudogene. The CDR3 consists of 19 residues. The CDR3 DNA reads TGTGCCAGCAGCAAAAACCAGTCCTCTACGGGAGGGCTGACAGATACGCAGTATTTT. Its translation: CASSKNQSSTGGLTDTQYF.

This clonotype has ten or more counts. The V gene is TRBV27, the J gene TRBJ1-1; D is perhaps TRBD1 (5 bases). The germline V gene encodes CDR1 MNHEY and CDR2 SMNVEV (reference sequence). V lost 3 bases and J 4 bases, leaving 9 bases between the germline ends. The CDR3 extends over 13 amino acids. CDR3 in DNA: TGTGCCAGCAGTTTGTGGGGGGTCACTGAAGCTTTCTTT. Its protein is CASSLWGVTEAFF.

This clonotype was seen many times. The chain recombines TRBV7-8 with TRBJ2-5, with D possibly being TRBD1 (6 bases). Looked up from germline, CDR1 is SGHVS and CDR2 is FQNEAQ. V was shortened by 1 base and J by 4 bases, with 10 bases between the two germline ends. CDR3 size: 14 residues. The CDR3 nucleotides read TGTGCCAGCAGCTTAGGGGGACACGTAGAGACCCAGTACTTC. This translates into CASSLGGHVETQYF. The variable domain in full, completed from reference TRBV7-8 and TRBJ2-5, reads GAGVSQSPRYKVAKRGQDVALRCDPISGHVSLFWYQQALGQGPEFLTYFQNEAQLDKSGLPSDRFFAERPEGSVSTLKIQRTQQEDSAVYLCASSLGGHVETQYFGPGTRLLVL.

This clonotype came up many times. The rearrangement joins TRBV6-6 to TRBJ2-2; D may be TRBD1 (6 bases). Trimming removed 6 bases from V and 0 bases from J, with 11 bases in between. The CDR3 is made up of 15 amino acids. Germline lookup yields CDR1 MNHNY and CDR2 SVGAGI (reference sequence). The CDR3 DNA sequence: TGTGCCAGCAGCTCCGGGACACCGAACACCGGGGAGCTGTTTTTT. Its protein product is CASSSGTPNTGELFF.

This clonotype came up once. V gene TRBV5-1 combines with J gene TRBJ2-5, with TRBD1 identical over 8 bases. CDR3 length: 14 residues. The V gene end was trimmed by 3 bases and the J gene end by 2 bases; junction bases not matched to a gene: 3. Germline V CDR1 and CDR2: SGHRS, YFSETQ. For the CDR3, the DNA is TGCGCCAGCAGCTGGGACAGGTTTCAAGAGACCCAGTACTTC. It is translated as CASSWDRFQETQYF.

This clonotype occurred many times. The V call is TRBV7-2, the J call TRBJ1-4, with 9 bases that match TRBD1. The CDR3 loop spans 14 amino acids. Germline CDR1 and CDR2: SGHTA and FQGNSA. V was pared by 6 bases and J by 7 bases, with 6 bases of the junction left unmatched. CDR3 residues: CASRSDRGSEKLFF. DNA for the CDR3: TGTGCCAGCAGATCAGACAGGGGGTCTGAAAAACTGTTTTTT.

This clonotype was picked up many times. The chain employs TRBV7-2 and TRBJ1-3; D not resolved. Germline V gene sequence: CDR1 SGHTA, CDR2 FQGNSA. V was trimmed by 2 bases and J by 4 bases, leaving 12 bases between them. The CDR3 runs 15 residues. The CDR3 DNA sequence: TGTGCCAGCAGCTTAATGGGTATATCGGGAAACACCATATATTTT. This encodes CASSLMGISGNTIYF.